This T cell receptor (beta chain) was profiled in a study of blood T cells in healthy people across ages. It was with a sample-barcoded 5' primer and a J-beta primer mix that a second PCR of roughly 6 to 12 cycles was run. Every cDNA molecule bore a tag from a template-switch adaptor containing 12 random nucleotides. TCRdb independently ran MiXCR on the 5' RACE reads; one entry per CDR3 protein. The sample records some 790,000 distinct CDR3 sequences, about 28% being singletons. Study observations and caveats: Unknown donor CMV status possibly confounded expanded clonotype changes. Compared with aged donors, long-lived donors showed fewer expanded clones, suggesting selection. While age rose, TCR beta diversity per million T cells dropped in a roughly linear way.

The CDR3 runs to 18 residues. The germline V gene encodes CDR1 MNHEY and CDR2 SVGEGT. This clonotype was recorded a few times. Its antigen is undetermined. Compared with germline, one end of the junction differs, possibly owing to a read error. Sequences were obtained from blood. This rearrangement joins TRBV6-2 or TRBV6-3 to TRBJ2-6; D is perhaps TRBD1 (5 bases). The TCR comes from a woman of 80 years or more in good health. The CDR3 coding sequence is TGTGCCAGCAGTTACAACATGGGGCGTCCCTCTGGGGCCAACGTCCGGACTTTC. This codes for CASSYNMGRPSGANVRTF.